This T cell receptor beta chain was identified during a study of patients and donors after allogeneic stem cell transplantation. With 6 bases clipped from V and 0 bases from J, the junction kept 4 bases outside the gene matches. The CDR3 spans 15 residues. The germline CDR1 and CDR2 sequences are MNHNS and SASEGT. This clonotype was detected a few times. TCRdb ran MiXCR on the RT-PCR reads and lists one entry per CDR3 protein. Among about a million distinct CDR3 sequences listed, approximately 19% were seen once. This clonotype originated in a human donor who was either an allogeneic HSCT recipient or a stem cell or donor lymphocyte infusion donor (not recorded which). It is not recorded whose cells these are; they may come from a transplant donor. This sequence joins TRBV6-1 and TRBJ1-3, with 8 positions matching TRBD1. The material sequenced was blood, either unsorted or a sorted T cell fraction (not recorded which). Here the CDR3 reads CASSWTGSSGNTIYF. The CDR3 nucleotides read TGTGCCAGCAGCTGGACAGGGTCCTCTGGAAACACCATATATTTT.